The next 9 T cell receptor beta chains were all read from a single sample in a study of T cell clusters in autoimmune cytopenias. TRB amplification used 250 ng of peripheral blood genomic DNA. One tube held mixed TRB-A and TRB-B primer pools for touch-down PCR. TCRdb re-called the multiplex PCR reads, yielding one record per CDR3 amino acid sequence without DNA. The repertoire table contains around 730 distinct CDR3 sequences. These data are also associated with another study on T cell repertoires in aging, cancer and after chemotherapy.

Sequences were obtained from peripheral blood. The receptor source for this set is a human donor in good health.

This clonotype counts as large by frequency. The chain employs TRBV19 and TRBJ1-2; the TCRdb D gene call, TRBD1, has no DNA to confirm it. The CDR3 has 12 amino acids. The germline CDR1 and CDR2 sequences are LNHDA and SQIVND (reference sequence). CDR3: CASRGAGDGYTF.

According to its frequency, this clonotype is medium-sized. The chain employs TRBV4-3 and TRBJ1-5. Germline V gene sequence: CDR1 LGHNA, CDR2 YSLEER. The CDR3 sequence is 15 residues long. CDR3 protein: CASSQETGNNQPQHF.

This clonotype is large by frequency. V usage is TRBV6-1 and J usage is TRBJ2-2; TCRdb's assignment of TRBD1 cannot be checked, as there is no DNA. Germline CDR1 reads MNHNS; CDR2 reads SASEGT. The CDR3 runs to 15 residues. The CDR3 here is CASNIRGPGTGELFF.

This clonotype registers large by frequency. The chain combines TRBV12-3 or TRBV12-4 with TRBJ2-1; the D call from TCRdb, TRBD1, cannot be confirmed without DNA. The CDR3 sequence is 13 residues long. The CDR3 here is CASNIDSYNEQFF.

This clonotype shows up as medium-sized (0.01 to 0.1%) by frequency. The V gene is TRBV6-4, the J gene TRBJ2-1; the TRBD1 assignment by TCRdb is unverifiable without DNA. The germline V gene encodes CDR1 MRHNA and CDR2 SNTAGT. This CDR3 spans 14 amino acids. CDR3 amino acids: CASTGTGGKPMQFF.

Judged by frequency, this clonotype is medium-sized (0.01 to 0.1%). This sequence joins TRBV20-1 and TRBJ2-3; the TCRdb call, TRBD2, lacks DNA for checking. Looked up from germline, CDR1 is DFQATT and CDR2 is SNEGSKA (reference sequence). There are 15 residues in the CDR3. CDR3 loop: CSAPRAGGRADTQYF.

Judged by frequency, this clonotype is medium-sized. This sequence joins TRBV20-1 and TRBJ2-1; with no DNA, the TCRdb D assignment of TRBD2 cannot be verified. This CDR3 contains 17 residues. CDR1 is DFQATT and CDR2 is SNEGSKA in the germline V gene (reference sequence). The CDR3 protein is CSAKRTSKLLEYNEQFF.

This clonotype counts as medium-sized (0.01 to 0.1%) by frequency. The chain combines TRBV7-2 with TRBJ1-1. This CDR3 region has 13 residues. In germline, CDR1 is SGHTA, CDR2 FQGNSA. CDR3 amino acids: CASSRDPNTEAFF. Variable domain in full (rest from reference TRBV7-2 and TRBJ1-1): GAGVSQSPSNKVTEKGKDVELRCDPISGHTALYWYRQSLGQGLEFLIYFQGNSAPDKSGLPSDRFSAERTGGSVSTLTIQRTQQEDSAVYLCASSRDPNTEAFFGQGTRLTVV.

This clonotype registers medium-sized by frequency. The CDR3 sequence is CSARGGRTTNTGELFF. The chain combines TRBV20-1 with TRBJ2-2; TCRdb outputs TRBD2, but without DNA this stays unchecked. The CDR3 is made up of 16 amino acids. Per the germline V gene, CDR1 is DFQATT and CDR2 is SNEGSKA (reference sequence).